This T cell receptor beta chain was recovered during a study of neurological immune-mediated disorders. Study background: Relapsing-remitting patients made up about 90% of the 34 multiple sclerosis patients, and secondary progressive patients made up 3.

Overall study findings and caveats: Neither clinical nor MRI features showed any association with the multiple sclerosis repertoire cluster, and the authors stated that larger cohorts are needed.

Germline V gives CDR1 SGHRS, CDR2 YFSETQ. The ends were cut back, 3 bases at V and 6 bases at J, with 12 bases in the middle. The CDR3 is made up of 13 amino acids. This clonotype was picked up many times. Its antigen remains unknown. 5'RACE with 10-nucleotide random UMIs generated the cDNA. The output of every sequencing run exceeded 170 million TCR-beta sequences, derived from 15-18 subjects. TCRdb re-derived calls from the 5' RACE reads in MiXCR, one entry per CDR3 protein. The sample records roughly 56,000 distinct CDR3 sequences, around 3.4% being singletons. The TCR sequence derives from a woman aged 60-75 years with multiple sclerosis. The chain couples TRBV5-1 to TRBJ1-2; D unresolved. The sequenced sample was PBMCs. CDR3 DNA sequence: TGCGCCAGCAGCTCTCTAAGGACGGATGGCTACACCTTC. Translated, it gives CASSSLRTDGYTF. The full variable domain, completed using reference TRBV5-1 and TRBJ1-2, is KAGVTQTPRYLIKTRGQQVTLSCSPISGHRSVSWYQQTPGQGLQFLFEYFSETQRNKGNFPGRFSGRQFSNSRSEMNVSTLELGDSALYLCASSSLRTDGYTFGSGTRLTVV.